The 3 T cell receptor beta chains presented below share a single source sample, sequenced in a study of patients and donors after allogeneic stem cell transplantation. TCRdb fed the RT-PCR reads into MiXCR, producing one record per CDR3 protein. The table has approximately 250,000 distinct CDR3 sequences, 12% to 15% seen once; the top ten hold around 10%. Sequencing was performed on blood, either unsorted or a sorted T cell fraction (not recorded which). These receptors were collected from a human donor who was either an allogeneic HSCT recipient or a stem cell or donor lymphocyte infusion donor (not recorded which). It is not recorded whose cells these are; they may come from a transplant donor.

This clonotype came up a few times. The rearrangement links TRBV24-1 to TRBJ2-2; weak D call: TRBD1 (5 bases). Trimming removed 7 bases at V and 7 bases at J, with 15 bases between. The CDR3 spans 14 residues. Germline V gene sequence: CDR1 KGHDR, CDR2 SFDVKD. The CDR3 nucleotides read TGTGCCACCAGACATGACAGCCAGGGCGGGGAGCTGTTTTTT. This encodes CATRHDSQGGELFF.

The table lists this clonotype with a few counts. The rearrangement uses TRBV20-1 and TRBJ1-1, with D perhaps matching TRBD1 (5 bases). CDR3 size: 11 residues. CDR1 and CDR2 from the germline V gene are DFQATT and SNEGSKA (reference sequence). This CDR3 reads CRSGQGTEAFF. In DNA, the CDR3 is TGCAGGTCAGGGCAGGGCACTGAAGCTTTCTTT.

This rearrangement joins TRBV6-2 or TRBV6-3 to TRBJ1-6; perhaps TRBD1 as D (6 bases). Germline CDR1 MNHEY, CDR2 SVGEGT. CDR3 length: 15 amino acids. Trimming took 6 bases from V and 10 from J, leaving 19 bases between them. The CDR3 nucleotides are TGTGCCAGCAGCTCCCGACGACAGGTTCGGTCACCCCTCCACTTT. Translation: CASSSRRQVRSPLHF.